The sequence of this T cell receptor (beta chain) was determined in a study of cytomegalovirus exposure and HLA in healthy donors (dated by TCRdb to the late 2010s). Broadly, across the study: According to an earlier analysis of 550 to 700 of the donors, about 190 million T cells yielded 120 million or so unique TCR beta sequences and around 300 Gb of sequence data. Roughly 300 gigabases of sequencing data and tens of millions of unique TCR sequences were included in an early release covering about 620 HLA-typed donors. The T cell repertoires of 666 subjects were profiled by immunosequencing and related to cytomegalovirus serostatus. The aim of the study was to test whether cataloging public T cell receptors could identify signatures of past pathogen exposure. To study patterns of TCR occurrence, a later analysis re-analyzed previously published TCR beta repertoires from around 700 donors and added high-resolution HLA genotyping. Donor age, sex, ethnicity and CMV serostatus were compiled alongside the repertoire data. Besides the first cohort of around 670 subjects, a separate validation cohort made up of over 95 different subjects was used. A later genetic analysis took genome-wide SNP genotypes for 398 of the 666 donors and used that subset as a discovery cohort. In the later analysis, no new phenotypic data were used to find candidate immune exposures; instead, reliance was placed on TCR beta sequences and their occurrence across donors. Of the roughly 400 genotyped donors, 81% were placed in the genetic ancestry cluster associated with self-reported Caucasian donors. Every repertoire in the discovery cohort had been generated on one and the same sequencing platform. Several DR-DQ haplotypes were treated as single units for association and clustering because of strong linkage in the cohort. Among almost 400 genotyped donors of the cohort, an average of about 240,000 unique TCR beta nucleotide sequences were sequenced per donor, about a sixth of them non-productive. The number of typed donors differed by locus: about 620-640 for A, B, C, DRB1 and DQB1; approximately 540 for DQA1; 606 for DPA1; and approximately 450 for DPB1. High-throughput TCR immunosequencing, statistical association of individual TCRs with disease status, and machine learning were combined to predict cytomegalovirus infection status. An earlier analysis of fewer than 750 of the donors used high-throughput TCR beta sequencing to judge whether each TCR beta V gene segment behaved as functional or pseudogenic. HLA typing covered class I and class II loci at four-digit resolution.

Concerning this clone: The antigen it recognizes is unknown. No base qualities exist here, and no much larger clone lies one base off it.

The cohort was made up of approximately 670 healthy bone marrow donors. At the time of sampling, every cohort member was nominally healthy, though immune exposures that went unrecorded were likely present. The donor tested CMV seronegative and was one of the 352 seronegative cohort members. A peripheral blood sample was provided by each donor, and peripheral blood mononuclear cells were used for TCR beta sequencing. The Qiagen DNeasy Blood Extraction Kit was used to extract genomic DNA from the blood cell samples. Trimming costs V 0 bases and J 4 bases, and their ends lie 10 bases apart. From cysteine to phenylalanine, the CDR3 is 15 amino acids long. Just the 45-base CDR3 DNA is kept, in frame starting at base 1. CDR1 and CDR2 are read off the germline V gene (reference sequence) as LNHNV and YYDKDF. Library method: the immunoSEQ multiplex PCR assay. The multiplex PCR relied on a mix of 60 forward primers for TCR Vbeta segments and 13 reverse primers for TCR Jbeta segments. The CDR3 region of rearranged TCR beta genes was amplified from genomic DNA with a multiplex PCR assay. On the Illumina HiSeq System, the amplified TCR beta libraries were sequenced as 87-base-pair reads. From the authors' description of their analysis: In a later analysis, approximately 74 million unique TCR beta chains were counted across the approximately 640 repertoires, and roughly 10 million of these chains were shared by at least two donors. To remove PCR and sequencing errors, raw reads were error-corrected and collapsed into unique sequences using a nearest-neighbor algorithm that merged closely related sequences. V, D and J gene segments were assigned by aligning CDR3 sequences to IMGT reference sequences. For a sequence to be retained, a match of at least six nucleotides to both a V gene segment and a J gene segment was required. A rearrangement was called productive if the CDR3 had no stop codons and remained in frame with V and J, and every other rearrangement was called non-productive. Following IMGT convention, CDR3 was defined as the stretch from the second conserved V-encoded cysteine to the conserved J-encoded phenylalanine. Sequences without an unambiguous match to a single V gene segment were excluded from the earlier analysis of 450 to 650 of the donors. In an earlier analysis of 450 to 700 of the donors, V segments were called functional above 56.7% productive rearrangements and were called segregating when the between-donor standard deviation exceeded 5%. A statistical classification framework was built for diagnosing cytomegalovirus status from the catalog of TCR beta chain sequences. In a later analysis, TCR nucleotide sequences were compared against IMGT/GENE-DB human TR gene sequences so that V and J genes could be assigned. A later analysis assigned CDR3 sequences and most-parsimonious VDJ recombination scenarios with the TCRdist pipeline. In a later analysis, every TCR beta chain was defined by the combination of its CDR3 amino acid sequence and its V-gene family, and reads without a unique V-gene family were dropped. A later analysis removed 592 highly shared, low-generation-probability nucleotide sequences to deal with suspected cross-contamination and a sequencing artifact. A later analysis calculated a clonal expansion index for each public chain from normalized within-repertoire ranks of inferred template counts. In a later analysis, generation probabilities were computed with a VDJ recombination model fitted to out-of-frame rearrangements, and the resulting probabilities were checked against IGoR. In a later analysis, hypergeometric tests were used to score TCR-TCR, TCR-HLA and TCR-CMV co-occurrence, with a repertoire-size bias correction applied to TCR pairs. False discovery rates were estimated in a later analysis by permuting HLA or CMV assignments 20 times. In a later analysis, co-occurring TCRs were grouped using DBSCAN, and TCRdist sequence similarity was added for clustering within HLA-allele-positive subsets. Repertoires with fewer than 30,000 or more than 120,000 public chains were left out of co-occurrence clustering, as were several repertoires with anomalous nucleotide sharing. TCRdb stores this immuneACCESS table with in-frame sequences only. Part of the clones is absent; in the studies checked, under half of the shortfall reflects unresolved V genes, and no reason is known for the rest. The V and J calls and clone size come from that table; D and trimming were worked out from the DNA. The table for this sample lists about 130,000 clones; around 8.5% of them were counted only once. About 5.5% of the sample rests with the top ten.

What the study reported, not specific to this receptor: In a later analysis, HLA-associated TCR beta chains were found to be more clonally expanded and to have lower generation probabilities than equally common non-associated chains. In a later analysis, 16,951 TCR beta sequences were associated with specific HLA alleles at a false discovery rate of 0.05. Several of the top co-occurrence clusters appeared to be linked to parvovirus B19, influenza, CMV and Epstein-Barr virus, according to a later analysis. Some IMGT-functional V segments, including TRBV6-2 and TRBV6-3, could not be distinguished by the 87-base-pair reads and were therefore excluded. The authors suggested that the approach could potentially be generalized to other disease states and immunological phenotypes. A further reported finding was that TCR beta sequences accurately predicted the HLA-A and HLA-B alleles for most subjects in the first cohort. Because counts were too low, roughly 16 rarely observed V segments, including chromosome 9 orphons, were left out of the earlier analysis of approximately 500 of the donors. Sequencing depth was assumed to be roughly uniform across donors in the presence/absence analyses, though that assumption may not hold. Because some donors lacked HLA typing at each locus, the association tests relied only on the typed subset. The classifier was reported to diagnose cytomegalovirus status with high specificity and sensitivity in both the original cohort and the validation cohort. The study listed 150 to 200 TCR beta chains as associated with cytomegalovirus. A later analysis found that TCR association rates varied across HLA loci, with DRB1 alleles showing the most associated TCRs and HLA-C alleles the fewest. CMV serostatus was the only immune exposure information available for the cohort. Broadly in line with IMGT annotations, most TCR beta V segments showed up in productive rearrangements about 87% or about 30% of the time in an earlier analysis of approximately 640 of the donors. In a later genetic analysis, a missense DCLRE1C variant was associated with V-gene and J-gene trimming of TCR beta chains, and the association was replicated in an independent cohort. Correlated functional status among segregating V segments might be attributable to linkage disequilibrium, but an unknown experimental factor could not be ruled out. A group of highly shared sequence variants was considered likely to be a technical artifact of the sequencing pipeline. This cohort had only TCR beta chains sequenced, and the lack of alpha or paired-chain data limited which features could be detected. Most TCR sequences were seen in very few donors, while some public TCRs were found in many individuals. Assigning TCR associations to individual alleles was difficult when HLA alleles, especially DR and DQ, strongly co-occurred. In a later analysis, most CMV-associated TCR beta chains were found to appear HLA-restricted, with HLA associations seemingly driven largely by CMV exposure. In vitro tests confirmed that a few of the cytomegalovirus-associated TCR beta chains recognize cytomegalovirus antigens. In a later genetic analysis, fewer N-insertions in productive TCRs were reported among donors in an Asian-associated ancestry cluster than the roughly 700-donor mean.

The chain was built from TRBV15 and TRBJ1-3; the D gene cannot be resolved reliably. The sample was PBMCs. This TCR was recovered from a man in his forties in good health and CMV-seronegative. The CDR3: CATSRERVQGNTIYF. The nucleotide sequence is TGTGCCACCAGCAGAGAGAGGGTTCAGGGAAACACCATATATTTT.